A single T cell receptor (beta chain) is shown here with its context. This sample was taken from a study of control samples from healthy donors and cancer patients. Germline V gene lookup returns CDR1 ENHRY and CDR2 SYGVKD. The V end was cut by 11 bases, the J end by 1 base, with 20 bases between. The CDR3 is 15 residues long. Some clones are missing from TCRdb's copy, which holds only in-frame ones; the method was immunoSEQ multiplex PCR. The sample contains more than 20,000 clones, approximately 91% of which appear only once. Sequencing was performed on PBMCs. The origin of this receptor is a man over 45 with lung cancer. The rearrangement links TRBV10-3 to TRBJ1-1; no clear D. The CDR3 is CAARGGRGKNTEAFF. Here the CDR3 DNA reads TGTGCCGCCCGGGGAGGGCGCGGAAAGAACACTGAAGCTTTCTTT.